The subject of this entry is one TCR beta chain. Its antigen remains unknown. Trimming removed 6 bases at V and 5 bases at J, with 17 bases between. The length of the CDR3 is 14 residues. Germline values: CDR1 SNHLY, CDR2 FYNNEI. This record belongs to a study of T cells in localized non-small cell lung cancer. Study-level points and caveats: Detection in adjacent lung was observed for a median approximately 53 of the top 100 tumor clones.

Data came from immunoSEQ multiplex PCR; TCRdb stores just in-frame clones and leaves some out. Here the sample spans around 17,000 clones, 85% to 90% being singletons. The V gene is TRBV2, the J gene TRBJ2-7; the D gene is possibly TRBD2 (6 bases). The clonotype was recovered from a woman aged 35 to 69 with stage III lung adenocarcinoma. The sample was peripheral blood mononuclear cells, taken before any cancer treatment. The chain's CDR3 is CASRKGSGPNEQYF. In DNA form, the CDR3 reads TGTGCCAGCAGGAAAGGTAGCGGTCCAAACGAGCAGTACTTC.